This TCR beta chain was recovered during a study of T cells in Graves' hyperthyroidism and ophthalmopathy. This clonotype was counted ten times or more. It was RNA transcripts that yielded the amplified TCR beta CDR3 regions. The TCR CDR3 was amplified in a first-round RT-PCR using the HTBI primer set. A single record per CDR3 protein comes from TCRdb applying MiXCR to the multiplex PCR reads. The table records a few hundred thousand distinct CDR3 sequences, over 15% of them present only once. This CDR3 is built from 13 residues. V lost 9 bases to trimming and J lost 5 bases, with 15 bases between them. CDR1 is SNHLY, CDR2 FYNNEI, per germline.

What was sequenced was blood. J is TRBJ2-3 and V is TRBV2, with D tentatively TRBD1 or TRBD2 (7 bases each). This TCR came from a woman aged 45-65 years with Graves' hyperthyroidism. The CDR3 spells CARTDREGDTQYF. CDR3 nucleotides: TGTGCCAGGACTGACAGGGAGGGAGATACGCAGTATTTT.